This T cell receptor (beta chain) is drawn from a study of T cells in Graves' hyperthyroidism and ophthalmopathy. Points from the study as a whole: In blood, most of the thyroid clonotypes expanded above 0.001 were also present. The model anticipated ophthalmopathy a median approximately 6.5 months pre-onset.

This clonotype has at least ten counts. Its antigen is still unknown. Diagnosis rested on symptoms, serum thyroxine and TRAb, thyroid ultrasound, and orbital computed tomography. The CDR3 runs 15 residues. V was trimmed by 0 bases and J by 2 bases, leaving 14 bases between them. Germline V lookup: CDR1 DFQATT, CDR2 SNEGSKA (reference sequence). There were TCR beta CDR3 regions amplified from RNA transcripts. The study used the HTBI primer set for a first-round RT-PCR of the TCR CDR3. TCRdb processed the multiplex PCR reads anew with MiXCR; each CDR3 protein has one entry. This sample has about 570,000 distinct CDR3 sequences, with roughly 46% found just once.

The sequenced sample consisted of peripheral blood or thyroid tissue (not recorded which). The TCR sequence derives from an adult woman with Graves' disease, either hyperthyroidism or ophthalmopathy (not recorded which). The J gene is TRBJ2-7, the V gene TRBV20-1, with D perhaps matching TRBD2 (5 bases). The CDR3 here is CSARDLTGSTYEQYF. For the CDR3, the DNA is TGCAGTGCTAGAGATCTTACGGGATCCACCTACGAGCAGTACTTC.